This T cell receptor beta chain was observed in a study of lymphopenia after photon versus proton radiotherapy. Method: immunoSEQ multiplex PCR; TCRdb's copy keeps in-frame clones and lacks some. The table records roughly 76,000 clones, around 93% of them present only once. Study-level points and caveats: Proton therapy kept repertoires fairly stable, unlike photons, which gained effector/memory cells. Larger post-nadir TCR diversity loss correlated inversely with survival in deceased patients. Oligoclonal CD8+ Temra expansion after nadir drove photon patients' diversity drop. Authors raise, but do not show, better survival with proton therapy.

The CDR3 has 16 residues. Per germline, CDR1 SSHAT and CDR2 FNYEAQ (reference sequence). A note on this clone: Its antigen is not known. A junction end diverges from the germline sequence, so it may reflect a read error.

The chain carries TRBV7-7 and TRBJ2-2, with TRBD1 matching 8 bases. Sequencing was performed on peripheral blood, taken from a patient treated with photon-based radiotherapy. The receptor was derived from a middle-aged woman with cholangiocarcinoma. The CDR3 DNA sequence: TGTGCTAGCAGCTCCGCCGGGACAGGTAGTTCCGGGGAGCTGTTTTTT. Amino acids: CASSSAGTGSSGELFF.